This entry lists 12 T cell receptor beta chains sequenced from one sample in a study of shared clonotypes between healthy human individuals. The method was immunoSEQ multiplex PCR; TCRdb's version includes in-frame clones alone and lacks a portion of them. The profile shows approximately 2.5 million clones, 85% to 95% of them singletons. What was sequenced was naive CD4+ T cells sorted from blood. Subset denoted: CD45RA+ positively selected. The receptors come from a man aged 18 to 30 in good health.

Comments on this clone: This same CDR3 is encoded by further DNA sequences in the sample. The chain employs TRBV18 and TRBJ2-7, with 8 bases lining up with TRBD2. Germline V lookup: CDR1 KGHSH, CDR2 LQKENI. The CDR3 contains 14 residues. The ends lost 4 bases at V and 3 bases at J; junction bases unmatched: 5. The CDR3 nucleotides are TGTGCCAGCTCACAAACTAGCGGAGGCTACGAGCAGTACTTC. This codes for CASSQTSGGYEQYF.

The chain has TRBV19 and TRBJ2-5; TRBD1 matches at 9 bases. V lost 7 bases to trimming and J lost 4 bases; unmatched junction nucleotides: 10. Germline CDR1 is LNHDA and CDR2 is SQIVND (reference sequence). CDR3 size: 15 residues. In DNA form, the CDR3 reads TGTGCCAGTACCACGACAGGGGGGGGAGGAGAGACCCAGTACTTC. Translating it yields CASTTTGGGGETQYF.

The V and J genes are TRBV19 and TRBJ1-6; the D is unclear. V lost 3 bases and J 6 bases, leaving 6 bases between the germline ends. CDR3 length: 13 residues. Germline CDR1 reads LNHDA; CDR2 reads SQIVND (reference sequence). CDR3 nucleotide sequence: TGTGCCAGTAGTATTGGACTTAATTCACCCCTCCACTTT. Residues: CASSIGLNSPLHF.

V and J are TRBV4-3 and TRBJ2-2; D gene uncertain. Trimming removed 0 bases at V and 6 bases at J, with 5 bases between. The CDR3 is made up of 13 amino acids. Germline-derived CDR1 and CDR2 are LGHNA and YSLEER. CDR3 amino acids: CASSQDGAGELFF. DNA for the CDR3: TGCGCCAGCAGCCAAGATGGGGCCGGGGAGCTGTTTTTT.

This chain connects TRBV6-1 to TRBJ2-7; no clear D. The CDR3 contains 15 residues. Trimming removed 3 bases at V and 4 bases at J, with 16 bases between. The germline V gene has CDR1 MNHNS and CDR2 SASEGT. The CDR3 here is CASSEGSSPPYEQYF. CDR3 sequence (DNA): TGTGCCAGCAGTGAGGGTAGTAGCCCACCATACGAGCAGTACTTC.

J is TRBJ2-4 and V is TRBV19; 11 bases agree with TRBD1. After removal of 5 bases from V and 5 bases from J, the junction contained 5 bases not matched to a gene. CDR3 size: 15 residues. The germline V gene has CDR1 LNHDA and CDR2 SQIVND (reference sequence). The CDR3 DNA sequence: TGTGCCAGTAGTTGGACAGGGGGCGGACAAAACATTCAGTACTTC. Its translation is CASSWTGGGQNIQYF.

V is TRBV30 and J is TRBJ2-5, with D possibly TRBD2 on 5 matching bases. The CDR3 is 13 residues long. V lost 2 bases, J lost 7 bases, and 14 bases lay in between. In germline, CDR1 is GTSNPN, CDR2 SVGIG (reference sequence). In DNA form, the CDR3 reads TGTGCCTGGAGTTCCTGGGAGATGGCGACCCAGTACTTC. As protein: CAWSSWEMATQYF.

This chain joins TRBV9 and TRBJ2-1, with a possible D match to TRBD2 (5 bases). The CDR3 is 17 amino acids. The V end was cut by 6 bases, the J end by 6 bases, with 25 bases between. Germline-derived CDR1 and CDR2 are SGDLS and YYNGEE. CDR3 sequence (DNA): TGTGCCAGCACCCAATTCCGGGATGGTAAGAGCGTCAATGAGCAGTTCTTC. As protein: CASTQFRDGKSVNEQFF.

The gene calls are TRBV27 and TRBJ1-2; TRBD1 agrees at 9 bases. This CDR3 region has 14 residues. CDR1 and CDR2 from the germline V gene are MNHEY and SMNVEV (reference sequence). The trim removed 3 bases at V and 7 bases at J, leaving 6 bases unmatched. This chain's CDR3 is CASSLGDRASGYTF. CDR3 sequence (DNA): TGTGCCAGCAGTTTGGGGGACAGGGCGAGTGGCTACACCTTC.

V gene TRBV28 combines with J gene TRBJ1-2; D is uncertain. This CDR3 contains 13 residues. Germline V gene data show CDR1 as MDHEN and CDR2 as SYDVKM. V was cut by 3 bases and J by 5 bases, with 10 bases left in between. The CDR3 DNA is TGTGCCAGCAGTTTGGAGGGTTCTTATGGCTACACCTTC. It specifies CASSLEGSYGYTF.

The chain couples TRBV10-3 to TRBJ1-5; D not certain. The CDR3 length is 13 residues. Trimming shortened V by 4 bases and J by 5 bases, and 9 bases separated the two germline ends. The germline gives CDR1 ENHRY, CDR2 SYGVKD. The CDR3 DNA is TGTGCCATCAGTGGCACGGAAGATCAGCCCCAGCATTTT. It codes for CAISGTEDQPQHF.

This chain uses TRBV5-8 with TRBJ2-7, with D possibly matching TRBD2 (6 bases). Looked up from germline, CDR1 is SGHTS and CDR2 is YDEGEE. CDR3 length: 17 amino acids. V shed 0 bases and J shed 4 bases, with 20 bases lying between them. CDR3 sequence reads: CASSLAIGGTGGYEQYF. CDR3 nucleotide sequence: TGTGCCAGCAGCTTGGCCATCGGAGGGACTGGAGGATACGAGCAGTACTTC. The variable domain in full, with the rest retrieved from reference TRBV5-8 and TRBJ2-7, is EAGVTQSPTHLIKTRGQQATLRCSPISGHTSVYWYQQALGLGLQFLLWYDEGEERNRGNFPPRFSGRQFPNYSSELNVNALELEDSALYLCASSLAIGGTGGYEQYFGPGTRLTVT.